This TCR beta chain derives from a study of shared clonotypes between healthy human individuals. Study-wide context: Donors, aged 18 to 49, were a couple of women and a few men. Findings and limits, study-wide: With four donors compared, 5% to 5.5% of naive CD4 clonotypes were shared. Specimens sampled were limited to blood, with tissue repertoires likely differing.

Sequenced by immunoSEQ multiplex PCR; TCRdb stores in-frame clones only, minus some. Of 2 million to 3 million clones listed, 90% to 95% are singletons. This CDR3 spans 13 amino acids. Germline assignment: CDR1 MRHNA and CDR2 SNTAGT. This clone has just one count. Its target is unknown. The chain has TRBV6-4 and TRBJ2-7, with 9 bases aligning to TRBD2. The sequence was obtained from a man between 18 and 29 years old in good health. The material sequenced was naive CD4+ T cells sorted from blood. The subset: CD45RA+ positively selected. The CDR3 nucleotides read TGTCCAGCTAGCGGGGCCGGCACCTACGAGCAGTACTTC. Translated: CPASGAGTYEQYF.